This is a list of T cell receptor beta chains from one sample in a study of blood T cell repertoires in COVID-19. Here immunoSEQ multiplex PCR was the method, and the copy in TCRdb shows in-frame clones only, minus some. The profile shows about 410,000 clones, about 89% of them singletons. Sequenced material: peripheral blood. The receptor set was obtained from a woman aged 40 to 50 with COVID-19, enrolled during active disease. CDR3s include the opening cysteine and the closing phenylalanine or tryptophan. Expanded clones are given a class, and other clones once, few, many or no size at all.

J gene	V gene	clone size	CDR3 protein
TRBJ2-2	TRBV10-3	-	CAIRGTGTQGTGELFF
TRBJ2-5	TRBV6-1	-	CASSARDRGLEETQYF
TRBJ2-1	TRBV10-3	few	CATGGGGNEQFF
TRBJ1-3	TRBV7-8	-	CASSFLQGNRDDSGNTIYF
TRBJ2-7	TRBV6-5	-	CASRTGGPSSYEQYF
TRBJ2-1	TRBV28	-	CASRGLPLFSYNEQFF
TRBJ2-7	TRBV5-6	-	CASSLGVLDRGHEQYF
TRBJ1-5	TRBV5-3	-	CARSCGTGDQPQHF
TRBJ1-1	TRBV9	-	CASSVEPGGGTEAFF
TRBJ1-2	TRBV5-4	-	CASSPRGGRYGYTF
TRBJ1-1	TRBV6-4	-	CASSVDRGVVPSF
TRBJ1-1	TRBV15	once	CATSRDQVPGAEAFF
TRBJ2-7	TRBV28	few	CASRPLADHYEQYF
TRBJ2-7	TRBV10-3	-	CAISESKDRATYEQYF
TRBJ1-5	TRBV2	-	CASSVGRGRNQPQHF
TRBJ1-2	TRBV4-3	-	CASSQEWQGGGYGYTF
TRBJ2-3	TRBV6-2/TRBV6-3	-	CASSLAGGSTDTQYF
TRBJ2-1	TRBV9	-	CASSVSPGQGYNEQFF
TRBJ1-4	TRBV7-9	-	CASSLSETPNEKLFF
TRBJ1-5	TRBV2	-	CASRGDSNQPQHF
TRBJ1-3	TRBV28	-	CASSFRGTRPAMAGNTIYF
TRBJ1-1	TRBV27	-	CASRQGEGWAEAFF
TRBJ1-5	TRBV18	-	CASSQGGGGNQPQHF
TRBJ1-5	TRBV4-3	-	CASSQDRVQPQHF
TRBJ1-5	TRBV11-2	-	CASSLAPRNQPQHF
TRBJ1-1	TRBV6-5	-	CASRRQGPGTEAFF
TRBJ1-4	TRBV4-1	-	CASSLRQGATNEKLFF
TRBJ1-1	TRBV9	-	CASSVEGHPNTEAFF
TRBJ1-3	TRBV11-2	-	CASSFGQARSGNTIYF
TRBJ1-1	TRBV18	-	CASSPSGGISTEAFF
TRBJ1-4	TRBV30	once	CAWSVSDEKLFF
TRBJ2-1	TRBV7-8	-	CASSSAILNEQFF
TRBJ1-2	TRBV29-1	-	CSVEGGQGNNGYTF
TRBJ1-5	TRBV7-2	-	CASSRTGFSNQPQHF
TRBJ1-1	TRBV27	-	CASSSVTGATEAFF